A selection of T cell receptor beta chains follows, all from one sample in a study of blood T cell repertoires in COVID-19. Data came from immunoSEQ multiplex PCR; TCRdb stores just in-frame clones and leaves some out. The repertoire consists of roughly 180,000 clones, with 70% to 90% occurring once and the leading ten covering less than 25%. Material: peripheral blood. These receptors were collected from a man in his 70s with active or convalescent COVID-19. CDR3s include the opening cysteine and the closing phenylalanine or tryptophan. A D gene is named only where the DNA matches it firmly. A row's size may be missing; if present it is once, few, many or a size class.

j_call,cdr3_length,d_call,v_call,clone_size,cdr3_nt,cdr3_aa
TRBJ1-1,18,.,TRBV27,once,TGTGCCACCCGCGGGGGTCGGTCAACCCTAGACAGGAACACTGAAGCTTTCTTT,CATRGGRSTLDRNTEAFF
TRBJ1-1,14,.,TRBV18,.,TGTGCCAGCTCACCACCGAATCGGGATGTTGAAGCTTTCTTT,CASSPPNRDVEAFF
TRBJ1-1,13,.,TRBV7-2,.,TGTGCCAGCAGCTCAACAGGGATCACTGAAGCTTTCTTT,CASSSTGITEAFF
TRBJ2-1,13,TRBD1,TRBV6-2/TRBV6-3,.,TGTGCCAGCAGTAGGGACAGATACAATGAGCAGTTCTTC,CASSRDRYNEQFF
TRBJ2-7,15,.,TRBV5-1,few,TGCGCCAGCAGCTTGAGGGCAGGGGATCCCTACGAGCAGTACTTC,CASSLRAGDPYEQYF
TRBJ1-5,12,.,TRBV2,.,TGTGCCAGCGGGGAGGGGGATCAGCCCCAGCATTTT,CASGEGDQPQHF
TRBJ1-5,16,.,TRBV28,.,TGTGCCAGCAGTTCCCGCATTCAGGGGAGCAATCAGCCCCAGCATTTT,CASSSRIQGSNQPQHF
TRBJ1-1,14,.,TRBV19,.,TGTGCCAGTAGTCCCTGGGGGGGGATAGCTGAAGCTTTCTTT,CASSPWGGIAEAFF
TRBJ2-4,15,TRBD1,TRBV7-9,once,TGTGCCAGCAGCTCAATTTCCGGGACAGGGGGAGTTCAGTACTTC,CASSSISGTGGVQYF
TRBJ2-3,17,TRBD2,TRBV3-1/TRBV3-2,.,TGTGCCAGCAGCCTCCCGAGGACTAGCGGGAGGACAGATACGCAGTATTTT,CASSLPRTSGRTDTQYF
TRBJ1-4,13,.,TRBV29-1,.,TGCAGCGTTCGGGGGGGCCCCGATGAAAAACTGTTTTTT,CSVRGGPDEKLFF